Each of the 23 T cell receptor beta chains below was sequenced from the same sample in a study of PD-1 blockade in classical Hodgkin lymphoma. Noted time point: cycle 4 day 1 (C4D1), after 5 to 7 weeks of nivolumab. Exposure to brentuximab vedotin varied, and each patient had relapsed following autologous stem cell transplantation. Assay used: immunoSEQ multiplex PCR; TCRdb lists only in-frame clones, some missing. The repertoire includes 35,000 to 50,000 clones, roughly two thirds of them detected once, and roughly 3% sits in the top ten. This material consisted of peripheral blood mononuclear cells (PBMCs), taken before the fourth cycle of nivolumab. The receptors originated from a human donor with classical Hodgkin lymphoma.

The chain uses TRBV7-3 and TRBJ2-5, with D maybe TRBD1 (5 bases). Per the germline V gene, CDR1 is SGHTA and CDR2 is FQGTGA. The CDR3 has 17 amino acids. Trimming pared 2 bases from V and 4 bases from J, leaving 20 bases between. The CDR3 DNA reads TGTGCCAGCAGCTTATCCCCGGGCTCAGGGATAGGAGAGACCCAGTACTTC. Translated, it gives CASSLSPGSGIGETQYF.

This sequence joins TRBV28 and TRBJ1-5, with no clear D. The germline V gene encodes CDR1 MDHEN and CDR2 SYDVKM. The CDR3 consists of 12 residues. Trimming cost V 6 bases and J 4 bases, with 7 bases left between them. Written as DNA, the CDR3 is TGTGCCAGCAGCCTAGTAAATCAGCCCCAGCATTTT. Amino acids: CASSLVNQPQHF.

The genes are TRBV29-1 and TRBJ2-3; D might be TRBD2 (6 bases). Trimming took 2 bases from V and 6 from J, leaving 9 bases between them. This CDR3 contains 12 residues. Germline lookup yields CDR1 SQVTM and CDR2 ANQGSEA. CDR3: CSVERGADTQYF. In DNA form, the CDR3 reads TGCAGCGTTGAACGCGGGGCGGATACGCAGTATTTT.

The table lists this clone with a count of one. The rearrangement joins TRBV19 to TRBJ1-1; D call uncertain. Germline assignment: CDR1 LNHDA and CDR2 SQIVND (reference sequence). V lost 3 bases and J lost 0, with 11 bases in between. The CDR3 runs 15 residues. The CDR3 spells CASSIGQSMNTEAFF. The CDR3 DNA reads TGTGCCAGTAGTATTGGGCAGAGCATGAACACTGAAGCTTTCTTT.

CDR3: CASSETGGSTGELFF. For the CDR3, the DNA is TGCGCCAGCTCCGAGACAGGGGGCAGCACCGGGGAGCTGTTTTTT. This chain connects TRBV5-1 to TRBJ2-2, with 10 bases matching TRBD1. Trimming cost V 7 bases and J 4 bases; bases outside gene matches: 7. Germline CDR1 reads SGHRS; CDR2 reads YFSETQ. This CDR3 has 15 residues.

The rearrangement joins TRBV6-5 to TRBJ1-1; 8 bases match TRBD1. V shed 0 bases, J shed 5 bases, and the junction held 8 bases outside the gene matches. This CDR3 spans 16 amino acids. Germline CDR1 and CDR2: MNHEY and SVGAGI. CDR3 in DNA: TGTGCCAGCAGTTACTCGCTAGGACAGGGAGATACTGAAGCTTTCTTT. It is translated as CASSYSLGQGDTEAFF.

The V call is TRBV9, the J call TRBJ1-5; D not resolved. This CDR3 comprises 15 residues. Trimming removed 3 bases at V and 7 bases at J, with 17 bases between. CDR1 is SGDLS and CDR2 is YYNGEE in the germline V gene. Here the CDR3 reads CASSDGPSGKQPQHF. The CDR3 coding sequence is TGTGCCAGCAGCGACGGGCCCTCAGGAAAACAGCCCCAGCATTTT.

The chain couples TRBV15 to TRBJ1-2, with D perhaps TRBD1 (6 bases). The V and J ends lost 5 bases and 3 bases respectively, with 13 bases between them. In germline, CDR1 is LNHNV, CDR2 YYDKDF (reference sequence). CDR3 size: 14 residues. The CDR3 nucleotides are TGTGCCACCAGCTTGGGGGCGTCCGACTATGGCTACACCTTC. Amino acids: CATSLGASDYGYTF. Combining the CDR3 with reference TRBV15 and TRBJ1-2 gives the whole variable domain DAMVIQNPRYQVTQFGKPVTLSCSQTLNHNVMYWYQQKSSQAPKLLFHYYDKDFNNEADTPDNFQSRRPNTSFCFLDIRSPGLGDTAMYLCATSLGASDYGYTFGSGTRLTVV.

This clone was seen just once. V is TRBV5-4 and J is TRBJ2-7, with 14 nucleotides matching TRBD2. CDR1 and CDR2 (germline): SGHNT, YYREEE (reference sequence). This CDR3 has 15 residues. J lost 3 bases, V lost 2 bases, and 1 base had no gene match. For the CDR3, the DNA is TGTGCCAGCAGCTTCGGGACTAGCGGGGGCTACGAGCAGTACTTC. This translates into CASSFGTSGGYEQYF.

The V call is TRBV30, the J call TRBJ1-4, with a tentative D call TRBD1 (6 bases). Per the germline V gene, CDR1 is GTSNPN and CDR2 is SVGIG (reference sequence). This CDR3 is built from 14 residues. Trimming took 1 base from V and 8 from J, leaving 14 bases between them. The CDR3 DNA reads TGTGCCTGGAGTGATCACAGGGCGGGGGAAAAACTGTTTTTT. Protein: CAWSDHRAGEKLFF.

The chain uses TRBV6-5 and TRBJ2-1; D may be TRBD2 (5 bases). Germline V gene data show CDR1 as MNHEY and CDR2 as SVGAGI. Trimming took off 6 bases at V and 1 base at J, with 13 bases between the two ends. This CDR3 is built from 15 residues. This CDR3 reads CASSQGLPSYNEQFF. DNA of the CDR3: TGTGCCAGCAGCCAAGGACTTCCGTCCTACAATGAGCAGTTCTTC.

The V call is TRBV4-3, the J call TRBJ2-1; no reliable D call. CDR3 length: 14 residues. Trimming pared 2 bases from V and 8 bases from J, leaving 13 bases between. CDR1 is LGHNA and CDR2 is YSLEER in the germline V gene. CDR3 DNA sequence: TGCGCCAGCAGCCAATATTCGGCCTCTTATGAGCAGTTCTTC. The encoded protein is CASSQYSASYEQFF.

This clone was observed a single time. It is unclear where the CDR3 begins or ends on the DNA, so no DNA is shown, and the CDR3 is as TCRdb lists it. The chain links TRBV30 to TRBJ2-1; TRBD2, the table's D call, was not compared with the DNA. The CDR3 spans 11 residues, counting both ends. The V gene's germline CDR1 is GTSNPN and CDR2 SVGIG (reference sequence). The CDR3 is CACISVADQFF.

This chain connects TRBV27 to TRBJ2-5; D is possibly TRBD1 (5 bases). The CDR3 spans 13 residues. Between the trimmed V and J ends, which lost 6 bases and 4 bases, there was a span of 12 bases. The germline V gene has CDR1 MNHEY and CDR2 SMNVEV (reference sequence). The CDR3 DNA follows: TGTGCCAGCAGGTACAGGCCCCGAGAGACCCAGTACTTC. It encodes CASRYRPRETQYF.

The chain employs TRBV30 and TRBJ1-2, with a possible D match to TRBD1 (5 bases). With 0 bases removed from V and 4 bases from J, the gap between germline ends came to 18 bases. Germline V gene data show CDR1 as GTSNPN and CDR2 as SVGIG (reference sequence). This CDR3 is built from 16 residues. CDR3 sequence: CAWSVKARGSFYGYTF. The CDR3 DNA reads TGTGCCTGGAGTGTAAAGGCCCGGGGCAGCTTCTATGGCTACACCTTC.

The V gene is TRBV10-1, the J gene TRBJ1-1, with D possibly TRBD1 on 5 matching bases. CDR3 length equals 12 residues. With 3 bases removed from V and 8 bases from J, the gap between germline ends came to 10 bases. CDR1 is WNHNN, CDR2 SYGVQD, per germline (reference sequence). The CDR3 here is CASSDMRGEAFF. Here the CDR3 DNA reads TGCGCCAGCAGTGATATGAGGGGAGAAGCTTTCTTT.

This chain joins TRBV5-4 and TRBJ1-2, with D perhaps TRBD1 (6 bases). This CDR3 has 12 amino acids. The V gene lost 9 bases and the J gene lost 4 bases, with 13 bases spanning the gap. CDR1 SGHNT and CDR2 YYREEE come from the germline V gene (reference sequence). The DNA of the CDR3 is TGTGCCATCGGGACAATTGCCTATGGCTACACCTTC. It codes for CAIGTIAYGYTF.

This chain joins TRBV5-5 and TRBJ1-2; D call uncertain. Trimming stripped 2 bases from V and 3 bases from J, with 8 bases between. Looked up from germline, CDR1 is SGHKS and CDR2 is YYEKEE (reference sequence). This CDR3 spans 13 amino acids. CDR3 loop: CASSFTGYYGYTF. Written as DNA, the CDR3 is TGTGCCAGCAGCTTTACGGGATACTATGGCTACACCTTC.

This sequence joins TRBV9 and TRBJ2-7; 7 bases are shared with TRBD1. The ends lost 1 base at V and 0 bases at J; junction bases unmatched: 1. Germline CDR1 and CDR2: SGDLS and YYNGEE. The CDR3 covers 14 residues. The CDR3 nucleotides are TGTGCCAGCAGCGTATGGGACAGCTCCTACGAGCAGTACTTC. This encodes CASSVWDSSYEQYF.

V and J are TRBV20-1 and TRBJ2-5; D unresolved. Germline V gives CDR1 DFQATT, CDR2 SNEGSKA (reference sequence). This CDR3 is 11 amino acids long. V lost 3 bases, J lost 3 bases, and 5 bases lay in between. The CDR3 sequence is CSASQKETQYF. The CDR3 DNA is TGCAGTGCTAGCCAGAAAGAGACCCAGTACTTC.

A single count supports this clone. The CDR3: CASSLGGANPYEQYF. The CDR3 nucleotides read TGTGCCAGCAGCTTGGGGGGGGCGAACCCCTACGAGCAGTACTTC. V gene TRBV5-6 combines with J gene TRBJ2-7; either TRBD1 or TRBD2 may fit D (6 bases each). Trimming took off 0 bases at V and 2 bases at J, with 12 bases between the two ends. This CDR3 region has 15 residues. CDR1 and CDR2 from the germline V gene are SGHDT and YYEEEE.

The J gene is TRBJ2-7, the V gene TRBV27; D gene uncertain. This CDR3 spans 12 amino acids. The germline V gene encodes CDR1 MNHEY and CDR2 SMNVEV (reference sequence). Trimming left V 4 bases short and J 0 bases short, with 4 bases between. The CDR3 is CASSSGSYEQYF. Written as DNA, the CDR3 is TGTGCCAGCAGTTCCGGCTCCTACGAGCAGTACTTC.

V gene TRBV13 combines with J gene TRBJ2-3; D gene uncertain. The CDR3 sequence is 15 residues long. Germline loops: CDR1 PRHDT, CDR2 FYEKMQ (reference sequence). V was shortened by 5 bases and J by 2 bases, with 14 bases between the two germline ends. In nucleotides, the CDR3 is TGTGCCAGCAGCCCATCGGACGGCTTCACAGATACGCAGTATTTT. Protein sequence: CASSPSDGFTDTQYF.